The 23 T cell receptor beta chains listed next were all sequenced from one sample in a study of blood T cell repertoires in COVID-19. TCRdb keeps only in-frame clones here, not all; method: immunoSEQ multiplex PCR. Among 300,000 to 400,000 clones listed, about nine tenths were seen once. Sequencing used PBMCs or T cells enriched from blood (not recorded which). All receptors come from a man in his sixties who had recovered from COVID-19.

The rearrangement joins TRBV5-1 to TRBJ2-2, with D possibly matching TRBD1 (6 bases). Germline CDR1 reads SGHRS; CDR2 reads YFSETQ. The CDR3 has 16 residues. Trimming shortened V by 3 bases and J by 2 bases, and 14 bases separated the two germline ends. This CDR3 is CASSSDPGQNTGELFF. The CDR3 nucleotides read TGCGCCAGCAGCTCCGATCCGGGACAAAACACCGGGGAGCTGTTTTTT.

Turning to this clone: The identical CDR3 is also encoded by other nucleotide sequences in the sample. The chain combines TRBV18 with TRBJ2-7; 10 nucleotides align to TRBD1. Germline CDR1 is KGHSH and CDR2 is LQKENI. The CDR3 extends over 14 amino acids. V lost 3 bases, J lost 4 bases, and 3 bases stayed unmatched. CDR3 nucleotide sequence: TGTGCCAGCTCACCCCGGGACAGGGGATACGAGCAGTACTTC. Residues: CASSPRDRGYEQYF.

The CDR3 spells CASIPSGGDTQYF. The CDR3 DNA sequence: TGTGCCAGCATTCCTAGCGGGGGAGATACGCAGTATTTT. The chain employs TRBV28 and TRBJ2-3; TRBD2 aligns across 10 bases. CDR3 length: 13 residues. The germline V gene encodes CDR1 MDHEN and CDR2 SYDVKM. With V trimmed by 7 bases and J by 5 bases, 3 bases remained unmatched.

The J gene is TRBJ2-1, the V gene TRBV19; weak D call: TRBD2 (5 bases). The germline V gene has CDR1 LNHDA and CDR2 SQIVND (reference sequence). V shed 5 bases and J shed 1 base, with 12 bases lying between them. CDR3 length: 15 amino acids. The CDR3 bases are TGTGCCAGTAGTCTACTAGAGGGATCCTACAATGAGCAGTTCTTC. It is translated as CASSLLEGSYNEQFF. Supplemented by reference TRBV19 and TRBJ2-1, the full variable domain reads DGGITQSPKYLFRKEGQNVTLSCEQNLNHDAMYWYRQDPGQGLRLIYYSQIVNDFQKGDIAEGYSVSREKKESFPLTVTSAQKNPTAFYLCASSLLEGSYNEQFFGPGTRLTVL.

CDR3 bases: TGTGCCAGCTGCTACAGGGGACCGAACACCGGGGAGCTGTTTTTT. The encoded protein is CASCYRGPNTGELFF. This sequence joins TRBV6-5 and TRBJ2-2; 7 nucleotides match TRBD1. This CDR3 contains 15 residues. The trim removed 8 bases at V and 0 bases at J, leaving 6 bases unmatched. Per the germline V gene, CDR1 is MNHEY and CDR2 is SVGAGI.

This chain joins TRBV5-1 and TRBJ2-7; 7 nucleotides agree with TRBD1. V trimming: 5 bases; J trimming: 3 bases; junction bases outside the gene matches: 11. CDR3 length: 15 residues. The germline gives CDR1 SGHRS, CDR2 YFSETQ. CDR3 in amino acids: CASSLRDSSHYEQYF. CDR3 DNA: TGCGCCAGCAGTCTCCGGGACAGCAGCCACTACGAGCAGTACTTC.

This chain's CDR3 is CASSRTGTGGLSSPLHF. In DNA, the CDR3 is TGTGCCAGCAGTCGAACCGGGACAGGGGGCCTTAGTTCACCCCTCCACTTT. This chain uses TRBV27 with TRBJ1-6; the match to TRBD1 covers 12 bases. J gave up 9 bases and V 5 bases, and 11 bases lay outside the gene matches. The CDR3 totals 17 residues. CDR1 is MNHEY and CDR2 is SMNVEV in the germline V gene (reference sequence).

The V gene is TRBV6-2 or TRBV6-3, the J gene TRBJ1-1; 7 bases fit TRBD1. V lost 0 bases and J lost 8; bases outside the gene matches: 3. The CDR3 loop spans 13 amino acids. Germline CDR1 is MNHEY and CDR2 is SVGEGT. The CDR3 protein is CASSYSGGQEAFF. CDR3 coding DNA: TGTGCCAGCAGTTACTCAGGGGGCCAAGAAGCTTTCTTT.

This rearrangement joins TRBV5-4 to TRBJ1-4, with TRBD1 matching 7 bases. J lost 0 bases, V lost 4 bases, and 12 bases had no gene match. The CDR3 consists of 18 residues. Germline lookup yields CDR1 SGHNT and CDR2 YYREEE (reference sequence). CDR3 amino acids: CASSRVPGTVATNEKLFF. CDR3 DNA: TGTGCCAGCAGCCGAGTACCCGGGACAGTTGCAACTAATGAAAAACTGTTTTTT.

The V gene is TRBV5-1, the J gene TRBJ2-7; 7 nucleotides line up with TRBD2. CDR3 size: 13 residues. V lost 7 bases to trimming and J lost 5 bases; unmatched junction nucleotides: 9. Germline CDR1 reads SGHRS; CDR2 reads YFSETQ. Written as DNA, the CDR3 is TGCGCCAGCTGGTTGGGCGGGAGTAACGAGCAGTACTTC. This translates into CASWLGGSNEQYF.

This chain connects TRBV28 to TRBJ1-2, with a tentative D call TRBD1 (5 bases). The CDR3 is 14 amino acids. The germline V gene has CDR1 MDHEN and CDR2 SYDVKM. Trimming left V 5 bases short and J 8 bases short, with 18 bases between. The CDR3 protein is CASSPPHGGKGYTF. The CDR3 nucleotides read TGTGCCAGCAGTCCCCCCCACGGGGGGAAAGGCTACACCTTC.

The rearrangement joins TRBV5-1 to TRBJ2-7, with 9 positions matching TRBD1. This CDR3 region has 16 residues. V dropped 4 bases and J dropped 5; count of bases not matched to a gene: 13. CDR1 and CDR2 (germline): SGHRS, YFSETQ. The CDR3 nucleotides are TGCGCCAGCAGCCCGCGGAGGGGACAGGGAGGCGACGAGCAGTACTTC. It translates to CASSPRRGQGGDEQYF.

The rearrangement joins TRBV24-1 to TRBJ2-1, with 10 bases that match TRBD1. CDR3 size: 17 residues. Looked up from germline, CDR1 is KGHDR and CDR2 is SFDVKD. The V gene end was trimmed by 5 bases and the J gene end by 7 bases; junction bases not matched to a gene: 13. CDR3 amino acids: CATSALDRGYHKNEQFF. The CDR3 nucleotides read TGTGCCACCAGTGCCCTGGACAGGGGGTATCACAAGAATGAGCAGTTCTTC.

The chain joins TRBV5-1 to TRBJ1-4; a possible D gene is TRBD1 (6 bases). The CDR3 has 13 amino acids. The ends were cut back, 4 bases at V and 5 bases at J, with 9 bases in the middle. Germline loops: CDR1 SGHRS, CDR2 YFSETQ. This CDR3 is CASSRGQNEKLFF. CDR3 in DNA: TGCGCCAGCAGCAGAGGACAGAATGAAAAACTGTTTTTT.

The chain carries TRBV28 and TRBJ2-1; D gene uncertain. V dropped 10 bases and J dropped 3 bases, with 19 bases sitting between them. Germline V CDR1 and CDR2: MDHEN, SYDVKM. CDR3 length: 15 amino acids. Written as DNA, the CDR3 is TGTGCCACCGTAACCATCAGGAATTTCTACAATGAGCAGTTCTTC. Residues: CATVTIRNFYNEQFF.

V is TRBV7-2 and J is TRBJ2-6; D may be TRBD1 (6 bases). Germline assignment: CDR1 SGHTA and CDR2 FQGNSA. The CDR3 consists of 15 residues. Trimming pared 7 bases from V and 1 base from J, leaving 11 bases between. The CDR3 sequence is CASNLRGSGANVLTF. The CDR3 DNA reads TGTGCCAGCAACCTAAGGGGGTCTGGGGCCAACGTCCTGACTTTC.

CDR3 bases: TGCGCCAGCAGCTTGGACAGGGGGTTCACAGATACGCAGTATTTT. It is translated as CASSLDRGFTDTQYF. The J gene is TRBJ2-3, the V gene TRBV5-1; 8 nucleotides line up with TRBD1. J was trimmed by 2 bases and V by 0 bases; bases with no gene match: 2. From germline, CDR1 is SGHRS and CDR2 YFSETQ. The CDR3 covers 15 residues.

The rearrangement joins TRBV10-2 to TRBJ1-1; possibly TRBD1 for D (5 bases). Germline CDR1 reads WSHSY; CDR2 reads SAAADI. V gave up 2 bases and J gave up 3 bases, with 7 bases separating them. This CDR3 region has 13 residues. CDR3 nucleotides: TGCGCCAGCAGTGAGCAGGGTTACACTGAAGCTTTCTTT. Translation gives CASSEQGYTEAFF.

V is TRBV27 and J is TRBJ2-5; the match to TRBD2 covers 7 bases. CDR1 MNHEY and CDR2 SMNVEV come from the germline V gene (reference sequence). This CDR3 spans 15 amino acids. V shed 6 bases, J shed 3 bases, and the junction held 10 bases outside the gene matches. In DNA, the CDR3 is TGTGCCAGCAGGCCCCGAGTGAGCGGGGAAGAGACCCAGTACTTC. The encoded protein is CASRPRVSGEETQYF.

This clone has a single count. This sequence joins TRBV4-3 and TRBJ1-4, with D perhaps matching TRBD1 (6 bases). V dropped 1 base and J dropped 3 bases, with 12 bases sitting between them. The germline V gene encodes CDR1 LGHNA and CDR2 YSLEER. The CDR3 extends over 16 amino acids. The CDR3 loop reads CASSQAPQGPNEKLFF. In nucleotides, the CDR3 is TGCGCCAGCAGCCAAGCTCCACAGGGCCCTAATGAAAAACTGTTTTTT.

This chain connects TRBV30 to TRBJ1-2; 8 positions match TRBD1. Trimming took 6 bases from V and 7 from J; bases not matched to a gene: 10. The length of the CDR3 is 13 residues. CDR1 is GTSNPN, CDR2 SVGIG, per germline (reference sequence). CDR3 nucleotide sequence: TGTGCCTGTCCCAGTGCAGGGGGCGGTGGCTACACCTTC. Its protein is CACPSAGGGGYTF.

This clone was picked up one time. The chain links TRBV3-1 (or the pseudogene TRBV3-2) to TRBJ1-1, with D hard to call. Trimming left V 8 bases short and J 1 base short, with 14 bases between. The CDR3 consists of 14 residues. Germline V lookup: CDR1 LGHDT, CDR2 YNNKEL (reference sequence). Here the CDR3 DNA reads TGTGCCAGCGCCCAGCTAGGTGGGAACACTGAAGCTTTCTTT. Its protein product is CASAQLGGNTEAFF.

This clone is a singleton in its sample. V gene TRBV28 combines with J gene TRBJ1-1, with 12 bases that match TRBD1. Germline-derived CDR1 and CDR2 are MDHEN and SYDVKM. The junction had 10 bases not matched to a gene; V was cut back by 6 bases and J by 11 bases. The CDR3 loop spans 14 amino acids. The CDR3 DNA reads as TGTGCCAGCAGCCAACACCGGGACAGGGGGCTCGCTTTCTTT. It encodes CASSQHRDRGLAFF.